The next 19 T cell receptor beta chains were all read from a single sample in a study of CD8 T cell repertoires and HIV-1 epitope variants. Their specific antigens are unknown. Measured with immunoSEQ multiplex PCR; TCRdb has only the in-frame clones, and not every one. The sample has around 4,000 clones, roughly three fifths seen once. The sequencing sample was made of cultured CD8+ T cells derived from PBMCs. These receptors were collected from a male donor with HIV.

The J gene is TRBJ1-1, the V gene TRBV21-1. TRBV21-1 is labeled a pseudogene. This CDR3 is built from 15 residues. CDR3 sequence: CASSKVPGTRTEAFF. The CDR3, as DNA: TGTGCCAGCAGCAAAGTTCCCGGGACTCGGACTGAAGCTTTCTTT.

The CDR3 spells CATWDRGPATNEKLFF. CDR3 in DNA: TGTGCCACCTGGGACAGGGGTCCCGCAACTAATGAAAAACTGTTTTTT. V gene TRBV10-3 combines with J gene TRBJ1-4; 10 positions agree with TRBD1. This CDR3 has 16 amino acids. Germline CDR1 reads ENHRY; CDR2 reads SYGVKD. V shed 10 bases and J 0 bases; nucleotides not matched to a gene: 8.

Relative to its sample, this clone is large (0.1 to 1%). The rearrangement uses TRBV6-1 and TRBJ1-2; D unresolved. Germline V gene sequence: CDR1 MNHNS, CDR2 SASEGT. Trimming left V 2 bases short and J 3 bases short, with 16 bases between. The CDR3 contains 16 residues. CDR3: CASSELPQDLDYGYTF. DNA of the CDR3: TGTGCCAGCAGTGAACTTCCACAAGACCTAGACTATGGCTACACCTTC.

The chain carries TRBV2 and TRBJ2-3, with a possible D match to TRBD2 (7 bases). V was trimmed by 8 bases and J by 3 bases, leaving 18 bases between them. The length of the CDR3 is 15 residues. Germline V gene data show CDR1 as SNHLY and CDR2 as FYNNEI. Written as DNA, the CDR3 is TGTGCCAGCCGAATGGGAGGGGGTTGGACAGATACGCAGTATTTT. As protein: CASRMGGGWTDTQYF.

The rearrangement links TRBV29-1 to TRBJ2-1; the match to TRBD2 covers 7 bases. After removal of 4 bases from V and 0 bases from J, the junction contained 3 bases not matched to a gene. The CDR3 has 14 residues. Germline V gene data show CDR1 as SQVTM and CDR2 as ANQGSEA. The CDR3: CSVAGGSSYNEQFF. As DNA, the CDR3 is TGCAGCGTTGCAGGCGGGAGCTCCTACAATGAGCAGTTCTTC.

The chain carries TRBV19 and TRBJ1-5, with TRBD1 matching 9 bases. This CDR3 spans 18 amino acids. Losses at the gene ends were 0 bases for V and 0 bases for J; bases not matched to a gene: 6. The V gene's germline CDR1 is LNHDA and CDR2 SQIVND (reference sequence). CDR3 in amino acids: CASSIDQRQGDSNQPQHF. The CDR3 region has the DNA TGTGCCAGTAGTATAGATCAGAGACAGGGGGATAGCAATCAGCCCCAGCATTTT.

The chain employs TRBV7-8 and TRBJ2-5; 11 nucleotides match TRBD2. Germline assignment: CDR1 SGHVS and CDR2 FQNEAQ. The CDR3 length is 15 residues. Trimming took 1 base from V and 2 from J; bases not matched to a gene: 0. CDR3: CASSLGLAGQETQYF. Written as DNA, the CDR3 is TGTGCCAGCAGCTTAGGACTAGCGGGACAAGAGACCCAGTACTTC.

CDR3 protein: CASSASGARDQPQHF. In nucleotides, the CDR3 is TGTGCCAGCAGTGCCTCCGGGGCGCGTGATCAGCCCCAGCATTTT. The genes are TRBV28 and TRBJ1-5; D is possibly TRBD1 (5 bases). The ends were cut back, 5 bases at V and 5 bases at J, with 16 bases in the middle. Germline CDR1 MDHEN, CDR2 SYDVKM. The CDR3 length is 15 residues.

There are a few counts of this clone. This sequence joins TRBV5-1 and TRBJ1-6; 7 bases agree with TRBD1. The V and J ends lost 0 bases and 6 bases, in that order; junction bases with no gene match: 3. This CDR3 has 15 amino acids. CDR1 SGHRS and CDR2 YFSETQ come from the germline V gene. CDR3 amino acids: CASSLAPGGNSPLHF. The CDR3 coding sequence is TGCGCCAGCAGCTTGGCCCCAGGGGGTAATTCACCCCTCCACTTT.

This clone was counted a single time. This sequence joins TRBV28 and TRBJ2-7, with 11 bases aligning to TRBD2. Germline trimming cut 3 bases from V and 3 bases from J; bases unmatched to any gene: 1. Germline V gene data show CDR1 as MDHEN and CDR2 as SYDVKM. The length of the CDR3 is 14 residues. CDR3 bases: TGTGCCAGCAGTTTTAGCGGGAGGGGCTACGAGCAGTACTTC. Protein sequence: CASSFSGRGYEQYF.

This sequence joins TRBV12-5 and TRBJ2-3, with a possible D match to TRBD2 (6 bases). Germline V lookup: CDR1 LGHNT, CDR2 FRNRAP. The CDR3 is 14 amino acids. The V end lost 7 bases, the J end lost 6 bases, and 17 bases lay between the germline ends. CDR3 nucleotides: TGTGCTAGTGTGGACGCCGGGGGTGCGGATACGCAGTATTTT. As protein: CASVDAGGADTQYF.

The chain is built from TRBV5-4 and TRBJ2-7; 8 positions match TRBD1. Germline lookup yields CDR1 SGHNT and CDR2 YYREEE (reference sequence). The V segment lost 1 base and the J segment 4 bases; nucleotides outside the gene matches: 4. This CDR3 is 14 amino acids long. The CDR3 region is CASSLQGAGYEQYF. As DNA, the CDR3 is TGTGCCAGCAGCTTGCAGGGGGCCGGGTACGAGCAGTACTTC.

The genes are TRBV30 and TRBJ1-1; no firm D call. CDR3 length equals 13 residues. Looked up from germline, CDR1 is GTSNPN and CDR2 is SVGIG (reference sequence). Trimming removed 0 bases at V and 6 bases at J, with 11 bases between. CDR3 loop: CAWSVSGGPEAFF. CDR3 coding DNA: TGTGCCTGGAGTGTATCCGGCGGGCCTGAAGCTTTCTTT.

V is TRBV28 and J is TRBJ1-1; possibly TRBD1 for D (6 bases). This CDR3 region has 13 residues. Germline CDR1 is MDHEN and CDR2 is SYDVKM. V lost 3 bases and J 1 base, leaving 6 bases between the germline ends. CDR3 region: CASSLTGNTEAFF. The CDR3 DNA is TGTGCCAGCAGTTTGACAGGGAACACTGAAGCTTTCTTT.

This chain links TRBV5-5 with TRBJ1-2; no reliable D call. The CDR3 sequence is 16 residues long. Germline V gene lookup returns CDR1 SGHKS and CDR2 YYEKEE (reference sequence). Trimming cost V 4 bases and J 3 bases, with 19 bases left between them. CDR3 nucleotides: TGTGCCAGCAGCCTCGAATATCGGTGGGTTGACTATGGCTACACCTTC. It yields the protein CASSLEYRWVDYGYTF.

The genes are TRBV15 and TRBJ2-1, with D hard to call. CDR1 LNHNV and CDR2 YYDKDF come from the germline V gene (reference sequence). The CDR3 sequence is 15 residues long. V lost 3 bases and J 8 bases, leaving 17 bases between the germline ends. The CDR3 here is CATSRRLDERDEQFF. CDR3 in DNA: TGTGCCACCAGCAGGAGACTCGACGAAAGAGATGAGCAGTTCTTC.

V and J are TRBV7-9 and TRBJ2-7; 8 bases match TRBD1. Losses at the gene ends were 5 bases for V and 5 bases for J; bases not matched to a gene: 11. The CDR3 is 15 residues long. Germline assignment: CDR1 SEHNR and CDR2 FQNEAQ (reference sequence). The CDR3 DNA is TGTGCCAGCAGCGAGATTCAGGGGGCGATCAACGAGCAGTACTTC. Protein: CASSEIQGAINEQYF.

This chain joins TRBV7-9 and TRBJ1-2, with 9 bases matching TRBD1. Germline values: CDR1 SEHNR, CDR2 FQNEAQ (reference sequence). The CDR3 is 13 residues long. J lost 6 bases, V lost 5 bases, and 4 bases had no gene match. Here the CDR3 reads CASSATGGDGYTF. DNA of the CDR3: TGTGCCAGCAGCGCGACAGGGGGAGATGGCTACACCTTC. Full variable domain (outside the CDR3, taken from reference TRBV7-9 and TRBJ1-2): DTGVSQNPRHKITKRGQNVTFRCDPISEHNRLYWYRQTLGQGPEFLTYFQNEAQLEKSRLLSDRFSAERPKGSFSTLEIQRTEQGDSAMYLCASSATGGDGYTFGSGTRLTVV.

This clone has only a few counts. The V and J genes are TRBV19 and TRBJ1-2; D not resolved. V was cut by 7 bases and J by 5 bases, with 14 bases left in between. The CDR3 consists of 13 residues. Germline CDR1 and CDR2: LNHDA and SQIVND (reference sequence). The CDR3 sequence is CASTPGGRYGYTF. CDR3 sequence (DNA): TGTGCCAGTACCCCCGGAGGACGATATGGCTACACCTTC. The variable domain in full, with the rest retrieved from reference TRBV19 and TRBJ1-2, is DGGITQSPKYLFRKEGQNVTLSCEQNLNHDAMYWYRQDPGQGLRLIYYSQIVNDFQKGDIAEGYSVSREKKESFPLTVTSAQKNPTAFYLCASTPGGRYGYTFGSGTRLTVV.